This T cell receptor beta chain was profiled in a study of spatial heterogeneity in lung cancer. Germline V gives CDR1 SGDLS, CDR2 YYNGEE. The V and J ends lost 5 bases and 5 bases, in that order; junction bases with no gene match: 5. The CDR3 covers 14 residues. This clonotype was counted a few times. MiXCR, run by TCRdb on the 5' RACE reads, gives a single entry per CDR3 protein. Among about 100,000 distinct CDR3 sequences listed, approximately 19% were seen once. Time point defined: blood at routine non-recurrence follow-up after resection. This specimen was PBMCs, taken at follow-up. This clonotype originated in a male donor with early-stage non-small cell lung cancer. This sequence joins TRBV9 and TRBJ1-5; TRBD1 matches at 9 bases. CDR3 sequence: CASSQTGGDQPQHF. The CDR3 DNA reads as TGTGCCAGCAGTCAGACAGGGGGGGATCAGCCCCAGCATTTT.